These 21 T cell receptor beta chains came from one sample sequenced in a study of CD8 T cells in Susac syndrome (dated by TCRdb to the late 2010s). The library relied on the immunoSEQ multiplex PCR assay. RNA was extracted using the RNeasy kit, and about 0.45 to 1 ug of the RNA was reverse transcribed with random hexamers. TCRdb's own reprocessing of the public reads used fastp at Q25 and MiXCR and kept productive beta chains. Every distinct CDR3 protein forms one entry, paired with its most common genes and DNA. Within this sample are 160,000 or so distinct CDR3 sequences, with approximately 94% of them counted one time only. Jointly, the top ten make up just over 0.2% of the sample. Sequenced: CD8+ T cells from PBMCs. These TCRs come from a human donor with multiple sclerosis.

The rearrangement uses TRBV7-3 and TRBJ2-7; TRBD2 aligns across 7 bases. Germline CDR1 is SGHTA and CDR2 is FQGTGA. The J segment lost 0 bases and the V segment lost 5 bases, leaving 7 bases of the junction unmatched. This CDR3 is built from 15 residues. CDR3 in DNA: TGTGCCAGCAGCCTCAGTGCGGGGGACTCCTACGAGCAGTACTTC. Protein product: CASSLSAGDSYEQYF.

The V call is TRBV14, the J call TRBJ1-1; D is perhaps TRBD1 (6 bases). Trimming took off 5 bases at V and 4 bases at J, with 17 bases between the two ends. The CDR3 loop spans 15 amino acids. Germline V gene lookup returns CDR1 SGHDN and CDR2 FVKESK. DNA for the CDR3: TGTGCCAGCAGCTTCCGCAGGGGTTCCCTCACTGAAGCTTTCTTT. Translating gives CASSFRRGSLTEAFF.

V usage is TRBV4-1 and J usage is TRBJ2-5; D is ambiguous. The CDR3 runs 15 residues. Trimming cost V 0 bases and J 1 base, with 9 bases left between them. Germline CDR1 reads MGHRA; CDR2 reads YSYEKL. CDR3 nucleotide sequence: TGCGCCAGCAGCCAAGACCGACTTCTCCAAGAGACCCAGTACTTC. Translating it yields CASSQDRLLQETQYF.

The V gene is TRBV7-9, the J gene TRBJ1-6; D not resolved. The CDR3 covers 12 residues. V was trimmed by 5 bases and J by 9 bases, leaving 8 bases between them. Looked up from germline, CDR1 is SEHNR and CDR2 is FQNEAQ (reference sequence). CDR3: CASSESGSPLHF. The CDR3 nucleotides are TGTGCCAGCAGCGAGAGTGGTTCACCCCTCCACTTT.

The gene calls are TRBV20-1 and TRBJ1-2; D is ambiguous. Trimming cost V 1 base and J 12 bases, with 6 bases left between them. Germline CDR1 DFQATT, CDR2 SNEGSKA (reference sequence). The CDR3 spans 9 residues. This chain's CDR3 is CSARAENTF. CDR3 DNA sequence: TGCAGTGCTAGAGCGGAAAACACCTTC.

The chain recombines TRBV3-1 with TRBJ1-1; tentative D call: TRBD1 (6 bases). Germline CDR1 and CDR2: LGHDT and YNNKEL (reference sequence). The germline V and J ends were trimmed by 1 base and 0 bases, with 15 bases remaining between them. The CDR3 sequence is 17 residues long. The CDR3 region has the DNA TGTGCCAGCAGCCAAGTTTCAGGGGTCCGCATGAACACTGAAGCTTTCTTT. Its translation is CASSQVSGVRMNTEAFF.

The chain links TRBV3-1 to TRBJ2-3; TRBD2 agrees at 8 bases. The CDR3 contains 18 residues. The germline CDR1 and CDR2 sequences are LGHDT and YNNKEL (reference sequence). The junction had 10 bases not matched to a gene; V was cut back by 0 bases and J by 2 bases. The CDR3 nucleotides are TGTGCCAGCAGCCAAGAATCCCCAGCGGGGGACACCACAGATACGCAGTATTTT. Translation: CASSQESPAGDTTDTQYF.

The V gene is TRBV29-1, the J gene TRBJ1-2, with a weak D call TRBD1 (5 bases). With 2 bases removed from V and 3 bases from J, the gap between germline ends came to 16 bases. The CDR3 runs to 15 residues. The germline V gene has CDR1 SQVTM and CDR2 ANQGSEA. The CDR3 region has the DNA TGCAGCGTTGAAAGCAGGGCCGGAATCGACTATGGCTACACCTTC. Its protein product is CSVESRAGIDYGYTF.

V usage is TRBV30 and J usage is TRBJ2-3, with D possibly being TRBD2 (6 bases). Between the trimmed V and J ends, which lost 2 bases and 2 bases, there was a span of 11 bases. Germline V gene sequence: CDR1 GTSNPN, CDR2 SVGIG (reference sequence). There are 14 residues in the CDR3. The CDR3 DNA is TGTGCCTGGAGTATGTGGGGGGACACAGATACGCAGTATTTT. Protein: CAWSMWGDTDTQYF. The variable domain in full, with the rest retrieved from reference TRBV30 and TRBJ2-3, is SQTIHQWPATLVQPVGSPLSLECTVEGTSNPNLYWYRQAAGRGLQLLFYSVGIGQISSEVPQNLSASRPQDRQFILSSKKLLLSDSGFYLCAWSMWGDTDTQYFGPGTRLTVL.

The rearrangement links TRBV3-1 to TRBJ2-2; D remains unclear. Germline V gene data show CDR1 as LGHDT and CDR2 as YNNKEL (reference sequence). The V and J ends lost 4 bases and 6 bases respectively, with 6 bases between them. The CDR3 is 12 residues long. The CDR3 loop is CASSPGSGELFF. The CDR3 bases are TGTGCCAGCAGCCCAGGTTCCGGGGAGCTGTTTTTT.

The gene calls are TRBV13 and TRBJ2-7; 7 nucleotides align to TRBD2. The CDR3 length is 14 residues. After removal of 5 bases from V and 2 bases from J, the junction contained 6 bases not matched to a gene. Germline CDR1 reads PRHDT; CDR2 reads FYEKMQ (reference sequence). The CDR3, as DNA: TGTGCCAGCAGCCCGGGCGGGGGAGCCTACGAGCAGTACTTC. As protein: CASSPGGGAYEQYF.

This chain links TRBV29-1 with TRBJ2-5; D perhaps matches TRBD1 (5 bases). This CDR3 has 13 residues. Germline CDR1 and CDR2: SQVTM and ANQGSEA. Trimming took off 7 bases at V and 2 bases at J, with 14 bases between the two ends. CDR3 region: CSGLQDSQETQYF. In DNA, the CDR3 is TGCAGCGGCCTCCAAGACAGTCAAGAGACCCAGTACTTC.

The chain recombines TRBV9 with TRBJ2-1; 11 bases line up with TRBD2. From germline, CDR1 is SGDLS and CDR2 YYNGEE. Unmatched junction bases numbered 3, after V lost 3 bases and J lost 1 base. The CDR3 sequence is 16 residues long. The CDR3 protein is CASSGASGGSYNEQFF. The CDR3 nucleotides read TGTGCCAGCAGCGGAGCTAGCGGGGGGTCCTACAATGAGCAGTTCTTC.

V is TRBV2 and J is TRBJ2-7; D gene ambiguous. There are 11 residues in the CDR3. V lost 5 bases to trimming and J lost 6 bases, with 8 bases between them. Germline CDR1 reads SNHLY; CDR2 reads FYNNEI. This CDR3 reads CASSKTLEQYF. The CDR3 DNA sequence: TGTGCCAGCAGTAAAACCCTCGAGCAGTACTTC.

The rearrangement links TRBV18 to TRBJ2-2, with D possibly being TRBD2 (6 bases). The CDR3 extends over 18 amino acids. V lost 4 bases and J lost 0, with 18 bases in between. Germline CDR1 reads KGHSH; CDR2 reads LQKENI. CDR3 amino acids: CASSLSRPGLTNTGELFF. CDR3 bases: TGTGCCAGCTCACTTTCCCGACCGGGACTCACGAACACCGGGGAGCTGTTTTTT.

This clonotype was counted between two and nine times. The rearrangement joins TRBV7-8 to TRBJ2-7, with D tentatively TRBD2 (6 bases). There are 12 residues in the CDR3. Trimming stripped 1 base from V and 6 bases from J, with 7 bases between. Germline V CDR1 and CDR2: SGHVS, FQNEAQ. CDR3 DNA: TGTGCCAGCAGCTTAGGCGGGGTCGAGCAGTACTTC. Amino acid sequence: CASSLGGVEQYF.

V and J are TRBV20-1 and TRBJ1-2; 7 nucleotides match TRBD1. The CDR3 extends over 13 amino acids. The V segment lost 6 bases and the J segment 3 bases; nucleotides outside the gene matches: 7. CDR1 and CDR2 (germline): DFQATT, SNEGSKA (reference sequence). The CDR3 DNA reads as TGCAGTGCGGAAGACAGGGACTACTATGGCTACACCTTC. This codes for CSAEDRDYYGYTF.

In this sample, this clonotype turned up once. The rearrangement joins TRBV7-9 to TRBJ1-5, with 8 bases lining up with TRBD1. The V gene end was trimmed by 4 bases and the J gene end by 2 bases; junction bases not matched to a gene: 4. Germline CDR1 reads SEHNR; CDR2 reads FQNEAQ (reference sequence). CDR3 length: 15 residues. The chain's CDR3 is CASSSPGQGNQPQHF. DNA of the CDR3: TGTGCCAGCAGCTCCCCGGGACAGGGCAATCAGCCCCAGCATTTT.

The rearrangement uses TRBV5-6 and TRBJ2-7; 10 nucleotides line up with TRBD1. J gave up 5 bases and V 3 bases, and 11 bases lay outside the gene matches. The CDR3 runs to 16 residues. Germline V CDR1 and CDR2: SGHDT, YYEEEE. Written as DNA, the CDR3 is TGTGCCAGCAGCTACCGGGACAGGGGAAGACCCGACGAGCAGTACTTC. It specifies CASSYRDRGRPDEQYF.

V and J are TRBV23-1 and TRBJ1-2, with D perhaps TRBD1 (6 bases). TRBV23-1 qualifies as an ORF whose function is uncertain. The CDR3 runs to 14 residues. The ends were cut back, 3 bases at V and 2 bases at J, with 10 bases in the middle. This CDR3 reads CASSQWGANYGYTF. CDR3 nucleotides: TGCGCCAGCAGTCAGTGGGGGGCAAACTATGGCTACACCTTC.

J is TRBJ1-2 and V is TRBV15; a possible D gene is TRBD1 (5 bases). The CDR3 has 14 residues. Germline assignment: CDR1 LNHNV and CDR2 YYDKDF (reference sequence). The germline V and J ends were trimmed by 0 bases and 5 bases, with 10 bases remaining between them. CDR3 sequence (DNA): TGTGCCACCAGCAGAGATGGGTCAGGGTATGGCTACACCTTC. Translating it yields CATSRDGSGYGYTF.